The subject of this entry is one T cell receptor beta chain. The antigen remains undetermined. Sequencing ends 3 residues short of the CDR3 end; the germline J gene provides the rest. Other nucleotide sequences from this sample produce the same CDR3. TCRdb keeps only in-frame clones here, not all; method: immunoSEQ multiplex PCR. The sample holds approximately 34,000 clones, and no clone turns up only once. The germline V gene encodes CDR1 SNHLY and CDR2 FYNNEI. CDR3 size: 13 residues. The data originate from a study of T cell clonality in common variable immunodeficiency. The study's findings and limits: What drives increased CVID clonality needs T cell subpopulation sequencing.

The chain uses TRBV2 and TRBJ1-2, with 12 bases aligning to TRBD1. This clonotype was sampled from a person between 18 and 75 years old in good health. Sequenced: peripheral blood mononuclear cells. The part of the CDR3 DNA that was read is TGTGCCAGCACGGGACAGGGGGCAGAAGGG. It codes for CASTGQGAEG. The whole CDR3 region reads CASTGQGAEGYTF.